The 16 T cell receptor beta chains reported below all come from one sample, sequenced in a study of blood T cell repertoires in COVID-19. Clones were read by immunoSEQ multiplex PCR, and TCRdb kept only the in-frame ones, dropping some. The sample yields some 350,000 clones, approximately 86% seen once. The sequencing sample was made of peripheral blood. These receptors came from a human donor in a cohort sampled during active COVID-19.

Remarks on this clone: The identical CDR3 is also encoded by other nucleotide sequences in the sample. CDR3 sequence (DNA): TGCGCCAGCAGCTTGGGTCAGGGTTACAATGAGCAGTTCTTC. This encodes CASSLGQGYNEQFF. The chain recombines TRBV5-1 with TRBJ2-1; D may be TRBD1 (5 bases). This CDR3 spans 14 amino acids. CDR1 is SGHRS and CDR2 is YFSETQ in the germline V gene. V shed 0 bases and J shed 4 bases, with 8 bases lying between them. The complete variable domain, with remaining parts taken from reference TRBV5-1 and TRBJ2-1, reads KAGVTQTPRYLIKTRGQQVTLSCSPISGHRSVSWYQQTPGQGLQFLFEYFSETQRNKGNFPGRFSGRQFSNSRSEMNVSTLELGDSALYLCASSLGQGYNEQFFGPGTRLTVL.

This clone has a single count. The chain couples TRBV18 to TRBJ1-1, with D perhaps TRBD1 (5 bases). Germline CDR1 KGHSH, CDR2 LQKENI. The CDR3 sequence is 16 residues long. The germline V and J ends were trimmed by 3 bases and 3 bases, with 17 bases remaining between them. CDR3 DNA: TGTGCCAGCTCACCCAAGGCGGGGGTCGCCTACACTGAAGCTTTCTTT. Its translation is CASSPKAGVAYTEAFF.

The rearrangement links TRBV29-1 to TRBJ1-4, with a tentative D call TRBD1 (6 bases). Per the germline V gene, CDR1 is SQVTM and CDR2 is ANQGSEA. The ends were cut back, 7 bases at V and 5 bases at J, with 11 bases in the middle. The CDR3 runs 12 residues. CDR3 sequence (DNA): TGCAGCGCGACAGGAAACAATGAAAAACTGTTTTTT. Translating it yields CSATGNNEKLFF.

The V and J genes are TRBV6-4 and TRBJ1-5; 8 bases map to TRBD1. CDR1 and CDR2 (germline): MRHNA, SNTAGT. The CDR3 contains 15 residues. V was pared by 4 bases and J by 6 bases, with 8 bases of the junction left unmatched. The chain's CDR3 is CASSAYRGWCQPQHF. The CDR3 DNA sequence: TGTGCCAGCAGTGCGTACAGGGGGTGGTGTCAGCCCCAGCATTTT.

J is TRBJ2-3 and V is TRBV19, with 7 bases that match TRBD1. CDR3 length: 13 residues. V was pared by 4 bases and J by 6 bases, with 4 bases of the junction left unmatched. Germline CDR1 LNHDA, CDR2 SQIVND (reference sequence). CDR3 in DNA: TGTGCCAGTAGTAGGGACAGCGTGGATACGCAGTATTTT. It specifies CASSRDSVDTQYF.

The chain is built from TRBV20-1 and TRBJ2-5; maybe TRBD2 (5 bases). This CDR3 spans 15 amino acids. Per the germline V gene, CDR1 is DFQATT and CDR2 is SNEGSKA (reference sequence). V lost 3 bases to trimming and J lost 1 base, with 15 bases between them. The CDR3 DNA sequence: TGCAGTGCTAGTAGTGTGACTACCAGCCAAGAGACCCAGTACTTC. Residues: CSASSVTTSQETQYF.

V usage is TRBV5-6 and J usage is TRBJ1-3, with unresolved D. Germline CDR1 reads SGHDT; CDR2 reads YYEEEE. CDR3 size: 14 residues. With 1 base removed from V and 4 bases from J, the gap between germline ends came to 9 bases. CDR3: CASSLFGKGNTIYF. The DNA for the CDR3 is TGTGCCAGCAGCTTGTTCGGGAAGGGAAACACCATATATTTT.

The rearrangement links TRBV7-9 to TRBJ2-3, with D possibly matching TRBD1 (6 bases). Trimming removed 5 bases at V and 6 bases at J, with 18 bases between. Germline V gene sequence: CDR1 SEHNR, CDR2 FQNEAQ (reference sequence). The CDR3 totals 15 residues. CDR3 protein: CASSKGQTFGDTQYF. The CDR3 nucleotides read TGTGCCAGCAGCAAGGGACAAACCTTCGGGGATACGCAGTATTTT.

The gene calls are TRBV19 and TRBJ1-2; 7 bases fit TRBD1. The germline gives CDR1 LNHDA, CDR2 SQIVND (reference sequence). This CDR3 is built from 14 residues. V shed 3 bases and J 4 bases; nucleotides not matched to a gene: 5. DNA of the CDR3: TGTGCCAGTAGTATCCGGGACAGTCCCTATGGCTACACCTTC. Protein product: CASSIRDSPYGYTF.

This clone appeared once. The chain combines TRBV28 with TRBJ2-4; 10 bases line up with TRBD1. Germline trimming cut 3 bases from V and 5 bases from J; bases unmatched to any gene: 4. The germline gives CDR1 MDHEN, CDR2 SYDVKM. The CDR3 sequence is 15 residues long. Here the CDR3 reads CASSFLGTGENIQYF. The CDR3, as DNA: TGTGCCAGCAGTTTCCTTGGGACAGGGGAAAACATTCAGTACTTC.

This chain uses TRBV19 with TRBJ1-2, with 7 bases aligning to TRBD1. The J segment lost 12 bases and the V segment lost 7 bases, leaving 23 bases of the junction unmatched. The CDR3 extends over 16 amino acids. Per germline, CDR1 LNHDA and CDR2 SQIVND (reference sequence). The CDR3 DNA reads as TGTGCCAGTACCAATCGACAGGGCCAGGAGTCAGGTGGAAACACCTTC. This sequence encodes CASTNRQGQESGGNTF.

In this sample, this clone turned up a few times. The chain recombines TRBV2 with TRBJ1-6; tentatively, D is TRBD1 (6 bases). The germline V gene has CDR1 SNHLY and CDR2 FYNNEI. V dropped 6 bases and J dropped 7 bases, with 19 bases sitting between them. The CDR3 sequence is 16 residues long. CDR3 residues: CASRLQGYQRNSPLHF. CDR3 nucleotides: TGTGCCAGCAGACTACAGGGCTACCAGCGGAATTCACCCCTCCACTTT.

This clone was recorded a few times. This chain links TRBV9 with TRBJ1-2, with 9 nucleotides matching TRBD1. The length of the CDR3 is 16 residues. The V gene's germline CDR1 is SGDLS and CDR2 YYNGEE. The J segment lost 4 bases and the V segment lost 4 bases, leaving 11 bases of the junction unmatched. The CDR3 coding sequence is TGTGCCAGCAGCCGCCGGACAGGGGTGGGGTCCTATGGCTACACCTTC. This translates into CASSRRTGVGSYGYTF. Combining the CDR3 with reference TRBV9 and TRBJ1-2 gives the whole variable domain DSGVTQTPKHLITATGQRVTLRCSPRSGDLSVYWYQQSLDQGLQFLIQYYNGEERAKGNILERFSAQQFPDLHSELNLSSLELGDSALYFCASSRRTGVGSYGYTFGSGTRLTVV.

A single count supports this clone. This chain connects TRBV5-1 to TRBJ1-1; D is uncertain. This CDR3 spans 15 amino acids. Trimming cost V 0 bases and J 1 base, with 10 bases left between them. Germline CDR1 is SGHRS and CDR2 is YFSETQ. DNA for the CDR3: TGCGCCAGCAGCTTGGGTGTGTCTTCGAACACTGAAGCTTTCTTT. This translates into CASSLGVSSNTEAFF.

J is TRBJ1-3 and V is TRBV6-5; tentative D call: TRBD1 (5 bases). Trimming shortened V by 0 bases and J by 2 bases, and 11 bases separated the two germline ends. The CDR3 consists of 16 residues. CDR1 is MNHEY and CDR2 is SVGAGI in the germline V gene. The CDR3, as DNA: TGTGCCAGCAGTTACTCGAATGAAGGGGCTGGAAACACCATATATTTT. As protein: CASSYSNEGAGNTIYF.

The chain links TRBV27 to TRBJ2-7, with 9 bases aligning to TRBD1. The CDR3 sequence is 13 residues long. The germline V gene encodes CDR1 MNHEY and CDR2 SMNVEV (reference sequence). V was clipped by 5 bases and J by 6 bases; unmatched bases: 5. As DNA, the CDR3 is TGTGCCAGCAGTAGGGACAGGGTAGGCGAGCAGTACTTC. This encodes CASSRDRVGEQYF.